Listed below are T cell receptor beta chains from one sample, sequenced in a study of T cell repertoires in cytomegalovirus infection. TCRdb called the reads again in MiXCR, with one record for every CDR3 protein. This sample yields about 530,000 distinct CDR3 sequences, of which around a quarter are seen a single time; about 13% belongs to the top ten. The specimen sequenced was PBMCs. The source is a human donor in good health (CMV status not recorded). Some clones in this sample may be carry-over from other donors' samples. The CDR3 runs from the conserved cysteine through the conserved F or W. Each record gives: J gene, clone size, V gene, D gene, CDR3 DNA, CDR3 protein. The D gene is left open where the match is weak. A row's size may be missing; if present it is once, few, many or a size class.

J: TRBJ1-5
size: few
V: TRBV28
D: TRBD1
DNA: TGTGCCAGCAGTTATCCACAGGGGCGGAATAGCAATCAGCCCCAGCATTTT
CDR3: CASSYPQGRNSNQPQHF

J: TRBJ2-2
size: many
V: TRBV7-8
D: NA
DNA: TGTGCCAGCAGCTTCGTAATACTAGTAGGGAACACCGGGGAGCTGTTTTTT
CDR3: CASSFVILVGNTGELFF

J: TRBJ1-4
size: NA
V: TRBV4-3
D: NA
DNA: TGCGCCAGCAGCCAAGCCGTCGGTAGGGCGGAAAAACTGTTTTTT
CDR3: CASSQAVGRAEKLFF

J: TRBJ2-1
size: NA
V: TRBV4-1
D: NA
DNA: TGCGCCAGCAGCCAAGGGACGAAGGAGCAGTTCTTC
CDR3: CASSQGTKEQFF

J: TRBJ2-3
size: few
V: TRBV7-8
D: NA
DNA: TGTGCCAACTCCCGGGACACACGCACAGATACGCAGTATTTT
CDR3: CANSRDTRTDTQYF

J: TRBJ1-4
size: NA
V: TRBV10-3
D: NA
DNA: TGTGCCATCAGGGCAGGGGACGAGGAAAAACTGTTTTTT
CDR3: CAIRAGDEEKLFF

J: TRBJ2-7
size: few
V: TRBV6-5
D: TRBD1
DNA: TGTGCCAGCAGTTTGTACAGGGGGCCTGAATACGAGCAGTACTTC
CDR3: CASSLYRGPEYEQYF

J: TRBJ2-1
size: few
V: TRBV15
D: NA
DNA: TGTGCCACCAGCAGGAGGGGATCGCGGGACAATGAGCAGTTCTTC
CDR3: CATSRRGSRDNEQFF

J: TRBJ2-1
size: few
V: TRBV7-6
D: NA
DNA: TGTGCCAGCAGTAAACTGGGCCTCACCAATGAGCAGTTCTTC
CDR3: CASSKLGLTNEQFF

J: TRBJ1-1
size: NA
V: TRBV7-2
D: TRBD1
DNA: TGTGCCAGCAGCCCCTACGGGACAGGAGTACGCTACACGAACACTGAAGCTTTCTTT
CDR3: CASSPYGTGVRYTNTEAFF

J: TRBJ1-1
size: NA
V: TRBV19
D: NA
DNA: TGTGCCAGTAGTAAGAGGGCAGGGTTAAACGCTGAAGCTTTCTTT
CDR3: CASSKRAGLNAEAFF

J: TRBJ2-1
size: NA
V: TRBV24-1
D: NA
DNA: TGTGCCACCAGTGAATCGGGACGGCTCTACAATGAGCAGTTCTTC
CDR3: CATSESGRLYNEQFF

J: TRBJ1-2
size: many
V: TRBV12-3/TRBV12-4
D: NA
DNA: TGTGCCAGCAGGGCAGGGTTTGGCTATGGCTACACCTTC
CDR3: CASRAGFGYGYTF

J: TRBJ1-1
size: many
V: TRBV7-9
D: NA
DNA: TGTGCCAGCAGCTTAATTCGGCAGGAGAACACTGAAGCTTTCTTT
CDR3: CASSLIRQENTEAFF

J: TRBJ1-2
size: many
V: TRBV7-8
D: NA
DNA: TGTGCCAGCAGCTTAGTAGGACAGCGCGTCGGGGATGGCTACACCTTC
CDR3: CASSLVGQRVGDGYTF

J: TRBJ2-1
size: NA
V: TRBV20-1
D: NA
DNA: TGCAGTGCTAGAGATCCAAGCGGAGTCTACAATGAGCAGTTCTTC
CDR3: CSARDPSGVYNEQFF

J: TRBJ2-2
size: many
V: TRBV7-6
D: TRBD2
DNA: TGTGCCAGCAGCCCCCTAGCGGGTGGGGAGCTGTTTTTT
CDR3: CASSPLAGGELFF

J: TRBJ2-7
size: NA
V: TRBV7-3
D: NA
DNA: TGTGCCAGCAGCCTTACCTCCAATGGAGCCTACGAGCAGTACTTC
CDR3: CASSLTSNGAYEQYF

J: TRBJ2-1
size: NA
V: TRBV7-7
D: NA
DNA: TGTGCTAGCAGCTTAGGGACCGGGACTCGACAGCACGATGAGCAGTTCTTC
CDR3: CASSLGTGTRQHDEQFF

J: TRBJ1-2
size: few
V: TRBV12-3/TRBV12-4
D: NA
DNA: TGTGCCAGCAGACTTTACTATGGCTACACCTTC
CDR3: CASRLYYGYTF

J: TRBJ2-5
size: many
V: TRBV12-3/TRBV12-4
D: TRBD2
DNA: TGTGCCAGCAGTTTATGGCGGGGGAACGACTTCAGGACCCAGTACTTC
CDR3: CASSLWRGNDFRTQYF

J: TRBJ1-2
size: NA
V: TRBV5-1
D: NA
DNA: TGCGCCAGCAGCTTGAGGCGGGTTGACTATGGCTACACCTTC
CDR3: CASSLRRVDYGYTF

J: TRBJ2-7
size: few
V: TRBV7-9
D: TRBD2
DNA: TGTGCCAGCAGTGGCGCCGGGACTAGCTACGAGCAGTACTTC
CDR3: CASSGAGTSYEQYF

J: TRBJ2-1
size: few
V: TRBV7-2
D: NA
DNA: TGTGCCAGCAGCGGAGGGGGGAGTAGTGAGCAGTTCTTC
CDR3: CASSGGGSSEQFF

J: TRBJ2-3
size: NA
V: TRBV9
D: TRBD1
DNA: TGTGCCAGCAGCATCCGGGACAGATTCCCTACAGATACGCAGTATTTT
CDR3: CASSIRDRFPTDTQYF

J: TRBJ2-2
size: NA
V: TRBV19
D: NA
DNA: TGTGCCAGTAGTCCTGGGGGCCCCGGGGAGCTGTTTTTT
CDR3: CASSPGGPGELFF